A single T cell receptor beta chain is shown here with its context. Its matching antigen is unknown. This sample is drawn from a study of T cells in Graves' hyperthyroidism and ophthalmopathy. Overall study findings and caveats: Separation of ophthalmopathy from stable hyperthyroidism was achieved by a 13 V-J model. Blood also held most thyroid clonotypes expanded beyond 0.001.

Exclusions: uncontrolled infection, other autoimmune disease, pregnancy, lactation. With 0 bases clipped from V and 7 bases from J, the junction kept 5 bases outside the gene matches. CDR1 is SGHRS and CDR2 is YFSETQ in the germline V gene. This CDR3 has 16 amino acids. RNA transcripts provided the source from which TCR beta CDR3 regions were amplified. The HTBI primer set served for first-round RT-PCR of the TCR CDR3. TCRdb redid the calling of the multiplex PCR reads with MiXCR, one entry per CDR3 protein. This table holds some 560,000 distinct CDR3 sequences, approximately 14% found once. The origin of this receptor is a woman in her 30s with Graves' hyperthyroidism. The chain employs TRBV5-1 and TRBJ2-2; 11 bases are a match to TRBD2. What was sequenced was blood. This chain's CDR3 is CASSLVAGGPVGELFF. The CDR3 nucleotides are TGCGCCAGCAGCTTGGTAGCGGGAGGGCCTGTCGGGGAGCTGTTTTTT.